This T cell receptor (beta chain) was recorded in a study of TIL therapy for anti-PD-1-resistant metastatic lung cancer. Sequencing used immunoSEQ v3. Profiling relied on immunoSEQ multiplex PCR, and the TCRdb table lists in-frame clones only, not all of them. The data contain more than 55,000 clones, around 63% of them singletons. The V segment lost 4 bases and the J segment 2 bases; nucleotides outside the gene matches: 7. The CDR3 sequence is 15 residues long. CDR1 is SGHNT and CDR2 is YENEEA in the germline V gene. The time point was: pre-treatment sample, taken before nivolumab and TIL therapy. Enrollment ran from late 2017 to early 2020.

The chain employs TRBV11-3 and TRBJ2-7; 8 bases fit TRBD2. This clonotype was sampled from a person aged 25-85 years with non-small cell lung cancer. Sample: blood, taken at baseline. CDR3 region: CASSYAGGLTYEQYF. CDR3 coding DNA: TGTGCCAGCAGCTACGCGGGAGGCCTCACCTACGAGCAGTACTTC.